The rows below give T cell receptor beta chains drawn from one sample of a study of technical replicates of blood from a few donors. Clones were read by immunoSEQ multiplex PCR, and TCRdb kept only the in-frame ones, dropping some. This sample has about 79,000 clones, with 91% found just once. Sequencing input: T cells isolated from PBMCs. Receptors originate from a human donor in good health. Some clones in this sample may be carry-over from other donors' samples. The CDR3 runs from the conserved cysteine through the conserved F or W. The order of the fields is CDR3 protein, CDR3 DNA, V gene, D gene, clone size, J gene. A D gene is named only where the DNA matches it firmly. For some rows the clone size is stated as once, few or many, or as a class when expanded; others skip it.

CDR3: CASSIQFEAFF; DNA: TGTGCCAGTAGTATCCAGTTTGAAGCTTTCTTT; V: TRBV19; D: -; size: -; J: TRBJ1-1
CDR3: CATSRELAGGLYNEQFF; DNA: TGTGCCACCAGCAGAGAATTAGCGGGAGGACTTTACAATGAGCAGTTCTTC; V: TRBV15; D: TRBD2; size: -; J: TRBJ2-1
CDR3: CASSLVRGIGETQYF; DNA: TGTGCCAGCAGTTTAGTCAGGGGGATCGGAGAGACCCAGTACTTC; V: TRBV27; D: TRBD1; size: -; J: TRBJ2-5
CDR3: CASSQVSGLGGYTF; DNA: TGTGCCAGCAGCCAAGTTTCAGGGTTAGGGGGCTACACCTTC; V: TRBV14; D: -; size: -; J: TRBJ1-2
CDR3: CASSPPDRGRYSNQPQHF; DNA: TGTGCCAGCAGCCCGCCGGACAGGGGTCGTTATAGCAATCAGCCCCAGCATTTT; V: TRBV7-2; D: TRBD1; size: -; J: TRBJ1-5
CDR3: CAITAGTSGANEQFF; DNA: TGTGCCATCACCGCCGGGACTAGCGGGGCCAATGAGCAGTTCTTC; V: TRBV10-3; D: TRBD2; size: -; J: TRBJ2-1
CDR3: CASSLSTGGLSYNEQFF; DNA: TGTGCCAGCAGTTTATCAACAGGGGGCCTCTCCTACAATGAGCAGTTCTTC; V: TRBV27; D: TRBD1; size: -; J: TRBJ2-1
CDR3: CASSYTGVEETQYF; DNA: TGTGCCAGCAGTTACACGGGGGTTGAGGAGACCCAGTACTTC; V: TRBV6-5; D: -; size: once; J: TRBJ2-5
CDR3: CASSIGTGSTNEKLFF; DNA: TGTGCCAGTAGTATAGGGACAGGGTCTACTAATGAAAAACTGTTTTTT; V: TRBV19; D: TRBD1; size: -; J: TRBJ1-4
CDR3: CASSTGTVPEAFF; DNA: TGCGCCAGCAGCACTGGGACAGTACCCGAAGCTTTCTTT; V: TRBV5-1; D: TRBD1; size: -; J: TRBJ1-1
CDR3: CASSSGLAGTYEQYF; DNA: TGTGCCAGCAGCTCGGGACTAGCGGGAACATACGAGCAGTACTTC; V: TRBV7-9; D: TRBD2; size: -; J: TRBJ2-7
CDR3: CASSPLAGEGNEQFF; DNA: TGTGCCAGCAGCCCTCTAGCGGGAGAGGGCAATGAGCAGTTCTTC; V: TRBV6-5; D: TRBD2; size: -; J: TRBJ2-1
CDR3: CASSLGGGQGKNIQYF; DNA: TGTGCCAGCAGTCTAGGGGGTGGACAGGGCAAAAACATTCAGTACTTC; V: TRBV28; D: TRBD1; size: -; J: TRBJ2-4
CDR3: CASSLGQGLIGDGYTF; DNA: TGTGCCAGCAGCCTTGGGCAGGGGTTGATTGGCGATGGCTACACCTTC; V: TRBV28; D: -; size: -; J: TRBJ1-2
CDR3: CASSSGLAINEQFF; DNA: TGTGCCAGCAGTTCGGGACTAGCTATCAATGAGCAGTTCTTC; V: TRBV28; D: TRBD2; size: -; J: TRBJ2-1
CDR3: CASSDQDYEQFF; DNA: TGTGCCAGCTCAGATCAGGACTATGAGCAGTTCTTC; V: TRBV18; D: -; size: few; J: TRBJ2-1
CDR3: CASSSSTSGSTDTQYF; DNA: TGCGCCAGCAGCTCTTCGACTAGCGGGAGTACAGATACGCAGTATTTT; V: TRBV5-1; D: TRBD2; size: -; J: TRBJ2-3
CDR3: CASSVGRGTEAFF; DNA: TGTGCCAGCAGCGTAGGGCGGGGCACTGAAGCTTTCTTT; V: TRBV9; D: -; size: -; J: TRBJ1-1
CDR3: CASSSQQGAVEQFF; DNA: TGTGCCAGCAGCTCACAACAGGGGGCTGTTGAGCAGTTCTTC; V: TRBV13; D: TRBD1; size: -; J: TRBJ2-1
CDR3: CASIRRVKSTDTQYF; DNA: TGTGCCAGCATTCGTCGGGTGAAGAGCACAGATACGCAGTATTTT; V: TRBV28; D: -; size: -; J: TRBJ2-3
CDR3: CASSSGITEAFF; DNA: TGTGCCAGTAGTTCAGGTATCACTGAAGCTTTCTTT; V: TRBV19; D: -; size: -; J: TRBJ1-1
CDR3: CASSLDGGLTYEQYF; DNA: TGTGCCAGCAGCTTAGACGGGGGACTAACCTACGAGCAGTACTTC; V: TRBV13; D: TRBD2; size: -; J: TRBJ2-7
CDR3: CASMTQRSHEQYF; DNA: TGTGCCAGCATGACACAGAGATCCCACGAGCAGTACTTC; V: TRBV2; D: -; size: -; J: TRBJ2-7
CDR3: CASSFKKGLDEKLFF; DNA: TGTGCCAGCAGCTTTAAAAAAGGACTGGATGAAAAACTGTTTTTT; V: TRBV5-4; D: -; size: -; J: TRBJ1-4
CDR3: CASSLALGEVSYNEQFF; DNA: TGTGCCAGCAGCTTAGCGTTAGGGGAGGTCTCCTACAATGAGCAGTTCTTC; V: TRBV7-9; D: -; size: -; J: TRBJ2-1
CDR3: CASRTSGRSEQYF; DNA: TGTGCCAGCAGGACTAGCGGGAGGAGCGAGCAGTACTTC; V: TRBV7-9; D: TRBD2; size: -; J: TRBJ2-7
CDR3: CASSPPGSATNEKLFF; DNA: TGTGCCAGCAGCCCCCCGGGTTCCGCAACTAATGAAAAACTGTTTTTT; V: TRBV13; D: -; size: -; J: TRBJ1-4
CDR3: CASRGQGRTEAFF; DNA: TGTGCCAGCAGGGGACAGGGAAGAACTGAAGCTTTCTTT; V: TRBV9; D: TRBD1; size: few; J: TRBJ1-1
CDR3: CASSVDRDFNEKLFF; DNA: TGTGCCAGTAGTGTGGACCGGGACTTCAATGAAAAACTGTTTTTT; V: TRBV19; D: -; size: -; J: TRBJ1-4
CDR3: CASSLETGVNTGELFF; DNA: TGTGCCAGCAGCTTAGAAACGGGAGTTAACACCGGGGAGCTGTTTTTT; V: TRBV7-2; D: -; size: -; J: TRBJ2-2
CDR3: CASSWRWRESTDTQYF; DNA: TGTGCCAGCAGTTGGCGTTGGCGGGAGAGCACAGATACGCAGTATTTT; V: TRBV6-5; D: TRBD2; size: -; J: TRBJ2-3
CDR3: CASSPDRGYGYTF; DNA: TGTGCCAGCAGTCCCGACAGGGGCTATGGCTACACCTTC; V: TRBV7-2; D: TRBD1; size: -; J: TRBJ1-2
CDR3: CASTPSQDRVNQPQHF; DNA: TGTGCCAGCACCCCAAGTCAGGACAGGGTCAATCAGCCCCAGCATTTT; V: TRBV27; D: TRBD1; size: -; J: TRBJ1-5
CDR3: CASSLDPTGGSNSPLHF; DNA: TGCGCCAGCAGCCTAGATCCGACAGGGGGTTCGAATTCACCCCTCCACTTT; V: TRBV4-1; D: TRBD1; size: -; J: TRBJ1-6
CDR3: CASSSGTNTYNEQFF; DNA: TGTGCCAGCAGTTCCGGGACTAATACATACAATGAGCAGTTCTTC; V: TRBV6-5; D: TRBD2; size: -; J: TRBJ2-1
CDR3: CASSLGAGGDEDTQYF; DNA: TGTGCCAGCAGCTTAGGGGCGGGAGGGGATGAAGATACGCAGTATTTT; V: TRBV7-9; D: TRBD2; size: -; J: TRBJ2-3
CDR3: CASSPRQGTNEKLFF; DNA: TGTGCCAGCAGCCCTAGACAGGGAACTAATGAAAAACTGTTTTTT; V: TRBV11-2; D: TRBD1; size: -; J: TRBJ1-4
CDR3: CASSAGMGTEAFF; DNA: TGTGCCAGCAGTGCAGGGATGGGGACTGAAGCTTTCTTT; V: TRBV25-1; D: -; size: -; J: TRBJ1-1
CDR3: CASSRRDRDNPEAFF; DNA: TGTGCCAGCAGCCGGCGGGACAGGGATAATCCTGAAGCTTTCTTT; V: TRBV27; D: TRBD1; size: -; J: TRBJ1-1
CDR3: CASSPRGPEAFF; DNA: TGTGCCAGCAGTCCAAGGGGGCCTGAAGCTTTCTTT; V: TRBV4-2; D: TRBD1; size: -; J: TRBJ1-1
CDR3: CASSLFPAGNYEQYF; DNA: TGTGCCAGCAGTTTATTTCCAGCGGGGAACTACGAGCAGTACTTC; V: TRBV27; D: TRBD2; size: -; J: TRBJ2-7
CDR3: CASRPGLAGIRFYEQYF; DNA: TGTGCCAGCAGACCGGGACTAGCGGGAATCAGATTCTACGAGCAGTACTTC; V: TRBV27; D: TRBD2; size: -; J: TRBJ2-7
CDR3: CASSQEQGKVTEAFF; DNA: TGTGCCAGCTCACAGGAACAGGGGAAGGTCACTGAAGCTTTCTTT; V: TRBV18; D: TRBD1; size: -; J: TRBJ1-1
CDR3: CASSFSGTGGYGYTF; DNA: TGTGCCAGCAGTTTTTCGGGGACAGGAGGGTATGGCTACACCTTC; V: TRBV27; D: TRBD1; size: -; J: TRBJ1-2
CDR3: CASSEYQRNQPQHF; DNA: TGTGCCAGCAGTGAATATCAGCGAAATCAGCCCCAGCATTTT; V: TRBV25-1; D: -; size: -; J: TRBJ1-5
CDR3: CASSFSGRETQYF; DNA: TGTGCCAGCAGCTTTAGCGGGCGTGAGACCCAGTACTTC; V: TRBV7-2; D: TRBD2; size: -; J: TRBJ2-5
CDR3: CASSWGTSSYNEQFF; DNA: TGTGCCAGCAGCTGGGGGACTAGCTCCTACAATGAGCAGTTCTTC; V: TRBV11-3; D: TRBD2; size: -; J: TRBJ2-1
CDR3: CASSHGSRGYTF; DNA: TGTGCCAGCAGCCACGGGAGCCGCGGCTACACCTTC; V: TRBV7-8; D: -; size: -; J: TRBJ1-2
CDR3: CASSQGFNEKLFF; DNA: TGTGCCAGCAGTCAGGGGTTCAATGAAAAACTGTTTTTT; V: TRBV7-9; D: -; size: -; J: TRBJ1-4
CDR3: CASSQEGTGVYEQYF; DNA: TGTGCCAGCAGCCAAGAAGGGACAGGGGTGTACGAGCAGTACTTC; V: TRBV7-3; D: TRBD1; size: -; J: TRBJ2-7
CDR3: CASSLPMGGSIQYF; DNA: TGTGCCAGTAGCCTCCCAATGGGAGGGAGCATTCAGTACTTC; V: TRBV19; D: TRBD2; size: -; J: TRBJ2-4
CDR3: CASSQDRILDISNYGYTF; DNA: TGTGCCAGCAGCCAAGATCGGATCCTGGACATATCTAACTATGGCTACACCTTC; V: TRBV4-2; D: -; size: -; J: TRBJ1-2
CDR3: CASSRTSQETQYF; DNA: TGCGCCAGCAGCCGGACTAGCCAAGAGACCCAGTACTTC; V: TRBV5-1; D: TRBD2; size: -; J: TRBJ2-5
CDR3: CASSPPTGEAFF; DNA: TGTGCCAGTAGTCCCCCTACCGGTGAAGCTTTCTTT; V: TRBV19; D: -; size: -; J: TRBJ1-1
CDR3: CASSIGQGYEQYF; DNA: TGTGCCAGTAGTATAGGACAGGGCTACGAGCAGTACTTC; V: TRBV19; D: TRBD1; size: -; J: TRBJ2-7
CDR3: CASSSHELAGVENIQYF; DNA: TGTGCCAGCAGCTCTCATGAGCTAGCGGGAGTCGAAAACATTCAGTACTTC; V: TRBV7-3; D: TRBD2; size: once; J: TRBJ2-4
CDR3: CASSQVGERTSSYNEQFF; DNA: TGCGCCAGCAGCCAAGTCGGGGAGCGCACGAGCTCCTACAATGAGCAGTTCTTC; V: TRBV4-1; D: -; size: -; J: TRBJ2-1
CDR3: CASSLTSGSYEQYF; DNA: TGTGCCAGCAGCTTGACTAGCGGCTCCTACGAGCAGTACTTC; V: TRBV7-3; D: TRBD2; size: -; J: TRBJ2-7
CDR3: CASSPDQGTEETQYF; DNA: TGCGCCAGCAGCCCTGACCAGGGGACCGAAGAGACCCAGTACTTC; V: TRBV4-1; D: -; size: -; J: TRBJ2-5
CDR3: CASSSNRVPLYEQFF; DNA: TGTGCCAGCAGCTCTAACAGGGTACCCCTCTATGAGCAGTTCTTC; V: TRBV7-9; D: -; size: -; J: TRBJ2-1